This is a list of T cell receptor beta chains from one sample in a study of Ad26.COV2.S vaccination and SARS-CoV-2 variants. Repertoires were generated with immunoSEQ multiplex PCR, while TCRdb's copy carries only in-frame clones and drops some. The sample holds some 290,000 clones, approximately 80% seen once. Material: peripheral blood, obtained in a trial of Ad26.COV2.S vaccine versus placebo. All receptors derive from a person between 18 and 60 years old who received the Ad26.COV2.S COVID-19 vaccine or a placebo. CDR3s include the opening cysteine and the closing phenylalanine or tryptophan. Fields, in order: V gene, D gene, J gene, clone size, CDR3 protein, CDR3 DNA. A D gene is named only where the DNA matches it firmly. The size of a clone is reported for some rows only, either as once, few or many, or as a class for expanded clones.

TRBV14,-,TRBJ2-5,once,CASSRIGAWGQETQYF,TGTGCCAGCAGCCGGATCGGGGCCTGGGGACAAGAGACCCAGTACTTC
TRBV20-1,-,TRBJ2-7,-,CSASRSRGRPAEQYF,TGCAGTGCTAGTAGATCGCGGGGGCGACCGGCCGAGCAGTACTTC
TRBV4-1,TRBD1,TRBJ1-5,many,CASGTGTGNQPQHF,TGCGCCAGCGGGACCGGGACAGGGAATCAGCCCCAGCATTTT
TRBV4-1,TRBD2,TRBJ2-3,-,CASSPMGGADTQYF,TGCGCCAGCAGTCCCATGGGGGGGGCAGATACGCAGTATTTT
TRBV10-1,TRBD1,TRBJ1-4,-,CASRTGGTTNEKLFF,TGCGCCAGCAGGACAGGGGGAACGACTAATGAAAAACTGTTTTTT
TRBV7-9,TRBD2,TRBJ2-2,-,CASSPTSAMNTGELFF,TGTGCCAGCAGCCCGACTAGCGCGATGAACACCGGGGAGCTGTTTTTT
TRBV5-1,TRBD1,TRBJ2-3,-,CASSFEGARTDTQYF,TGCGCCAGCAGCTTTGAGGGGGCCCGCACAGATACGCAGTATTTT
TRBV9,-,TRBJ2-2,-,CASSVVLPGNTGELFF,TGTGCCAGCAGCGTAGTTCTACCGGGGAACACCGGGGAGCTGTTTTTT
TRBV28,-,TRBJ1-6,many,CASSLGQANSPLHF,TGTGCCAGCAGTTTAGGGCAGGCCAATTCACCCCTCCACTTT
TRBV28,TRBD1,TRBJ2-7,-,CASSLGGERNEQYF,TGTGCCAGCAGTCTAGGGGGCGAGCGAAACGAGCAGTACTTC
TRBV30,-,TRBJ1-2,-,CAWKAGNNYGYTF,TGTGCCTGGAAGGCAGGGAATAACTATGGCTACACCTTC
TRBV7-8,-,TRBJ1-1,few,CASSAQGNTEAFF,TGTGCCAGCAGCGCCCAGGGTAACACTGAAGCTTTCTTT
TRBV7-2,-,TRBJ1-5,few,CASSSGPDQPQHF,TGTGCCAGCAGCTCAGGGCCTGATCAGCCCCAGCATTTT
TRBV5-4,-,TRBJ1-2,-,CASRRDGPNYGYTF,TGTGCCAGCCGTAGGGACGGCCCTAACTATGGCTACACCTTC
TRBV10-1,TRBD1,TRBJ1-1,-,CASKYSGTGVINTEAFF,TGCGCCAGCAAATACTCCGGGACAGGGGTTATTAACACTGAAGCTTTCTTT
TRBV12-3/TRBV12-4,-,TRBJ2-2,-,CASRLLFSGELFF,TGTGCCAGCAGGCTATTGTTTTCCGGGGAGCTGTTTTTT
TRBV27,-,TRBJ2-2,-,CASSLLGRVNTGELFF,TGTGCCAGCAGTTTATTGGGTAGGGTGAACACCGGGGAGCTGTTTTTT
TRBV11-2,TRBD2,TRBJ2-1,few,CASSPRLAGIFNEQFF,TGTGCCAGCAGCCCTCGACTAGCGGGGATTTTCAATGAGCAGTTCTTC
TRBV7-2,-,TRBJ2-5,-,CASSLGVAVGETQYF,TGTGCCAGCAGCTTAGGGGTGGCTGTAGGGGAGACCCAGTACTTC
TRBV6-5,-,TRBJ1-1,-,CASRPWGRMNTEAFF,TGTGCCAGCAGGCCCTGGGGGCGGATGAACACTGAAGCTTTCTTT
TRBV18,-,TRBJ2-3,-,CASSPQARDTQYF,TGTGCCAGCTCACCTCAAGCGAGGGATACGCAGTATTTT
TRBV5-1,-,TRBJ2-1,-,CASSLVVGSYNEQFF,TGCGCCAGCAGCCTCGTGGTGGGCTCCTACAATGAGCAGTTCTTC
TRBV3-1/TRBV3-2,-,TRBJ2-5,-,CASSQPWGRRLQETQYF,TGTGCCAGCAGCCAACCCTGGGGGCGAAGACTACAAGAGACCCAGTACTTC
TRBV11-2,-,TRBJ1-1,-,CASRNTGSNTEAFF,TGTGCCAGCAGAAATACAGGTTCAAACACTGAAGCTTTCTTT
TRBV7-9,-,TRBJ1-1,-,CASSQLRTEAFF,TGTGCCAGCAGCCAGCTAAGAACTGAAGCTTTCTTT
TRBV6-1,-,TRBJ1-5,few,CASSEVSWPQHF,TGTGCCAGCAGTGAAGTTAGTTGGCCCCAGCATTTT
TRBV2,-,TRBJ2-1,-,CASSENRDPGEQFF,TGTGCCAGCAGTGAAAATAGGGACCCTGGGGAGCAGTTCTTC
TRBV25-1,TRBD1,TRBJ1-6,-,CASSANTGGGNSPLHF,TGTGCCAGCAGTGCCAATACAGGGGGAGGTAATTCACCCCTCCACTTT
TRBV9,-,TRBJ2-1,many,CASSVEQRSEQFF,TGTGCCAGCAGCGTAGAACAGCGGAGTGAGCAGTTCTTC
TRBV5-1,-,TRBJ1-1,-,CASSLAGIGTEAFF,TGCGCCAGCAGCTTAGCCGGGATCGGCACTGAAGCTTTCTTT
TRBV10-2,-,TRBJ1-2,-,CASSDQGANYGYTF,TGCGCCAGCAGTGATCAGGGAGCTAACTATGGCTACACCTTC
TRBV19,-,TRBJ2-3,-,CASSILTGRTDTQYF,TGTGCCAGTAGTATCTTGACAGGACGCACAGATACGCAGTATTTT
TRBV4-2,TRBD2,TRBJ2-2,-,CASSQGTSGEYSNTGELFF,TGTGCCAGCAGCCAGGGGACTAGCGGGGAATATTCGAACACCGGGGAGCTGTTTTTT
TRBV5-1,-,TRBJ2-2,few,CASSFDSDSAGELFF,TGCGCCAGCAGCTTTGATAGCGACTCGGCCGGGGAGCTGTTTTTT
TRBV7-2,-,TRBJ1-2,-,CASTGIRGNYGYTF,TGTGCCAGCACCGGTATTCGGGGGAACTATGGCTACACCTTC
TRBV19,-,TRBJ1-2,-,CASSIVGVTSYGYTF,TGTGCCAGTAGTATCGTAGGGGTAACTAGCTATGGCTACACCTTC
TRBV4-1,TRBD1,TRBJ2-7,-,CASSQDRQGIPYEQYF,TGCGCCAGCAGCCAAGATAGACAGGGGATTCCCTACGAGCAGTACTTC
TRBV6-1,TRBD1,TRBJ2-4,-,CASSATGTGQAKNIQYF,TGTGCCAGCAGTGCCACCGGGACAGGACAAGCCAAAAACATTCAGTACTTC
TRBV28,TRBD1,TRBJ2-1,-,CASSLTGGRINEQFF,TGTGCCAGCAGCCTGACAGGGGGAAGGATCAATGAGCAGTTCTTC